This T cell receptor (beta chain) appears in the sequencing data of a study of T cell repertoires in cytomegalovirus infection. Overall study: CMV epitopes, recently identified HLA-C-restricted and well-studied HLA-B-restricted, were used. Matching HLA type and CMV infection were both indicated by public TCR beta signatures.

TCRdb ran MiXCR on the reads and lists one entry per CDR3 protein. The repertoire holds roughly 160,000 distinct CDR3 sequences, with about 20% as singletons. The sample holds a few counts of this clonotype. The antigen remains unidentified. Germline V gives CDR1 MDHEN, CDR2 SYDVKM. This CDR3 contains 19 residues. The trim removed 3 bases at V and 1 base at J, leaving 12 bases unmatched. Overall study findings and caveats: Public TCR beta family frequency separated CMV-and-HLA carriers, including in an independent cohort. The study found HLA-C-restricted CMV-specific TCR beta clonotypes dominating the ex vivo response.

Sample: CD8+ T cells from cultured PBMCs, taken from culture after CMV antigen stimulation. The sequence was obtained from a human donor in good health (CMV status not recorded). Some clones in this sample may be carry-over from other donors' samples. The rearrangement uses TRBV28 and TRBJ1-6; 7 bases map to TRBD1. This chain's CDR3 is CASSLSILAGGSYNSPLHF. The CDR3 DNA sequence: TGTGCCAGCAGTTTGTCAATCCTGGCAGGGGGATCCTATAATTCACCCCTCCACTTT.